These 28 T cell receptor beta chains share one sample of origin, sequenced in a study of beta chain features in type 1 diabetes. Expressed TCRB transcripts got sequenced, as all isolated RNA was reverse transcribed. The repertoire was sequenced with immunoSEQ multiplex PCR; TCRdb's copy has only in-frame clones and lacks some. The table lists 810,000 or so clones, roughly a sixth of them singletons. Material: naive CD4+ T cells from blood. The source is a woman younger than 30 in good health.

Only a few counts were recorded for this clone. CDR3 residues: CASLGTHSYEQYF. The CDR3 DNA reads TGTGCCAGCCTAGGGACACACTCCTACGAGCAGTACTTC. V is TRBV28 and J is TRBJ2-7; TRBD1 is a possible D gene (6 bases). The CDR3 extends over 13 amino acids. Germline V gene data show CDR1 as MDHEN and CDR2 as SYDVKM. V was pared by 8 bases and J by 0 bases, with 11 bases between.

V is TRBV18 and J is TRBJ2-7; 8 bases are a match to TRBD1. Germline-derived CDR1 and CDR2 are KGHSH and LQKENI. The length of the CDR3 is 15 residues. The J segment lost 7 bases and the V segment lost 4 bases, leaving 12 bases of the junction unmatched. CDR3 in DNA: TGTGCCAGCTCACGATCCGGGACAGGACTTGAAGAGCAGTACTTC. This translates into CASSRSGTGLEEQYF.

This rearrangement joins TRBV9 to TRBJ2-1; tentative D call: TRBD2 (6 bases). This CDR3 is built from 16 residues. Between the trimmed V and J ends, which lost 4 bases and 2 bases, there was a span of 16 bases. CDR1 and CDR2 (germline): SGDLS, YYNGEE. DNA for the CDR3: TGTGCCAGCAGCTCACGGCTAGCGAGACCCTACAATGAGCAGTTCTTC. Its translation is CASSSRLARPYNEQFF.

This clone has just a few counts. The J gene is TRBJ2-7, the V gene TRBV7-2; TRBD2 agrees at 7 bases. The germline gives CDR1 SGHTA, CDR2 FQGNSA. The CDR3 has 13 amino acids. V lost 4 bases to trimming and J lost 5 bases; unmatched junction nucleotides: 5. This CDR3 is CASSSYTSDEQYF. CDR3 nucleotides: TGTGCCAGCAGCTCTTATACTAGCGACGAGCAGTACTTC.

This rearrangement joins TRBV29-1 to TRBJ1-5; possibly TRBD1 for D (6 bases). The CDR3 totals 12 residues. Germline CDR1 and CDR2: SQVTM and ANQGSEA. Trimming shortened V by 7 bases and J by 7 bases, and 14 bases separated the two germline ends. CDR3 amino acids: CSAGGHGQPQHF. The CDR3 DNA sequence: TGCAGCGCTGGGGGCCATGGGCAGCCCCAGCATTTT.

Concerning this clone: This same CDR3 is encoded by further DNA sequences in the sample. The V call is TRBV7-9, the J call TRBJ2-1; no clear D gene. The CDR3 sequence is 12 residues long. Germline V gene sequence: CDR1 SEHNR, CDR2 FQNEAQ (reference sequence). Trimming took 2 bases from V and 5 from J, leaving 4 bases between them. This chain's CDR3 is CASSLRDNEQFF. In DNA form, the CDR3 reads TGTGCCAGCAGCTTACGAGACAATGAGCAGTTCTTC. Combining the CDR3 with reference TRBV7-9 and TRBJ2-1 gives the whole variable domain DTGVSQNPRHKITKRGQNVTFRCDPISEHNRLYWYRQTLGQGPEFLTYFQNEAQLEKSRLLSDRFSAERPKGSFSTLEIQRTEQGDSAMYLCASSLRDNEQFFGPGTRLTVL.

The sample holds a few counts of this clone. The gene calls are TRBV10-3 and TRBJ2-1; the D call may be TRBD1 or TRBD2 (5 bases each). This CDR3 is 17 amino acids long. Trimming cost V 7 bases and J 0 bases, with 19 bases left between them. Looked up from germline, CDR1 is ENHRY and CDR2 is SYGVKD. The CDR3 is CAIMPVGTGGSYNEQFF. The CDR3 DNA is TGTGCCATCATGCCAGTCGGGACCGGAGGCTCCTACAATGAGCAGTTCTTC.

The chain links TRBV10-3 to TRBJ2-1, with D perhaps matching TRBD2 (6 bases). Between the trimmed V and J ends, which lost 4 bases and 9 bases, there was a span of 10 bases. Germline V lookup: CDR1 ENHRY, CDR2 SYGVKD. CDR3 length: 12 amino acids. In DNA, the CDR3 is TGTGCCATCAGTGCGGGGAGGATTGAGCAGTTCTTC. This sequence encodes CAISAGRIEQFF.

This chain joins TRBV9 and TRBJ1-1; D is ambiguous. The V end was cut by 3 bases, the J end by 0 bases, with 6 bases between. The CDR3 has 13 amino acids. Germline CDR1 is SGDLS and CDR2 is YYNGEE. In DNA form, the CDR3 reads TGTGCCAGCAGCGGCGAGGTGAACACTGAAGCTTTCTTT. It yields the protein CASSGEVNTEAFF.

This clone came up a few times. The CDR3 reads CASSLGQGLPGELFF. CDR3 coding DNA: TGTGCCAGCAGCTTGGGACAGGGATTGCCCGGGGAGCTGTTTTTT. The chain joins TRBV7-9 to TRBJ2-2; 9 bases are shared with TRBD1. This CDR3 is built from 15 residues. Germline-derived CDR1 and CDR2 are SEHNR and FQNEAQ (reference sequence). The junction had 5 bases not matched to a gene; V was cut back by 3 bases and J by 6 bases.

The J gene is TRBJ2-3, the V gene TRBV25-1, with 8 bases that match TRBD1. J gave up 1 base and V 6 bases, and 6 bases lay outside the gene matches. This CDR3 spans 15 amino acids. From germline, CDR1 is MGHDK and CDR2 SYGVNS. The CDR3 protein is CASRYGGQGTDTQYF. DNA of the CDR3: TGTGCCAGCAGATACGGGGGACAGGGCACAGATACGCAGTATTTT.

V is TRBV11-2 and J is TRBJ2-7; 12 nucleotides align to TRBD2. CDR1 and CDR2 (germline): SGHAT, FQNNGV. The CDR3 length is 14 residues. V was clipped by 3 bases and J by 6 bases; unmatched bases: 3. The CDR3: CASSLPLAGGEQYF. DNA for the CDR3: TGTGCCAGCAGCTTGCCACTAGCGGGAGGCGAGCAGTACTTC.

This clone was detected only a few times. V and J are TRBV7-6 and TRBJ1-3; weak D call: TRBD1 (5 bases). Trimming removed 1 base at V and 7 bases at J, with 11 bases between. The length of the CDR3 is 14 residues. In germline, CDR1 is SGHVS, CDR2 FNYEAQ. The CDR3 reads CASSLELGGNTIYF. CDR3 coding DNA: TGTGCCAGCAGCTTAGAACTGGGGGGGAACACCATATATTTT.

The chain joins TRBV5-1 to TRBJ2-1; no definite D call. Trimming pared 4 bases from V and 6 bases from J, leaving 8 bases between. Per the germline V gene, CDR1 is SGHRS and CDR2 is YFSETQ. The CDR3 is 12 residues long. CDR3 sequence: CASSQDLNEQFF. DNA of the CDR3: TGCGCCAGCAGCCAGGATCTCAATGAGCAGTTCTTC.

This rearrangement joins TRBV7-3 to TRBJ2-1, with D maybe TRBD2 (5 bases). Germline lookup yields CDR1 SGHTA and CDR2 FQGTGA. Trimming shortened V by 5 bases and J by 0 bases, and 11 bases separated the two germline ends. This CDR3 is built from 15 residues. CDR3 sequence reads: CASSRGSSSYNEQFF. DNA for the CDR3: TGTGCCAGCAGCCGGGGAAGTTCCTCCTACAATGAGCAGTTCTTC.

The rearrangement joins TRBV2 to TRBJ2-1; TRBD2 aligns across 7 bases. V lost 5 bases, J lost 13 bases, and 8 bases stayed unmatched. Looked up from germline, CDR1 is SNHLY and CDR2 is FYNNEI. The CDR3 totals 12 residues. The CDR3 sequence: CASSPRLAVQFF. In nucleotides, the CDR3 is TGTGCCAGCAGTCCTCGACTAGCCGTTCAGTTCTTC.

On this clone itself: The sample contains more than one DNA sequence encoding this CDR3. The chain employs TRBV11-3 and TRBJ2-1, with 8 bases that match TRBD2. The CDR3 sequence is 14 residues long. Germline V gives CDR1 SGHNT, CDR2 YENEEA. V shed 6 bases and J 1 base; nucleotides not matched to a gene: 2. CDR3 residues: CASSSSGSYNEQFF. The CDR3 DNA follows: TGTGCCAGCAGTTCTAGCGGGTCCTACAATGAGCAGTTCTTC.

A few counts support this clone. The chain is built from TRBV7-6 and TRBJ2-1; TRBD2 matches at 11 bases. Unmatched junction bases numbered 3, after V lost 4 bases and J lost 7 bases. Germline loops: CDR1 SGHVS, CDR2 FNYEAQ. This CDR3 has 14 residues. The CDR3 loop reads CASSSSGRLNEQFF. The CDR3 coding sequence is TGTGCCAGCAGCTCTAGCGGGAGGCTGAATGAGCAGTTCTTC.

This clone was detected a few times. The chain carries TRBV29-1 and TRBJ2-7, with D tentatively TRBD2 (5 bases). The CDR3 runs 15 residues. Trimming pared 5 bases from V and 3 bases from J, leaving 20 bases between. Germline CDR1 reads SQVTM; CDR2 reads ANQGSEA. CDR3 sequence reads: CSVPQSPGNNYEQYF. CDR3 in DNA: TGCAGCGTTCCTCAATCCCCGGGGAACAACTACGAGCAGTACTTC.

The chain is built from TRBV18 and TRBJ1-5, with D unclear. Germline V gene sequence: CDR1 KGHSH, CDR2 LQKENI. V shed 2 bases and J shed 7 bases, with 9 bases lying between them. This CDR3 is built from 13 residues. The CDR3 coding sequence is TGTGCCAGCTCACCAAGACAAGACCAGCCCCAGCATTTT. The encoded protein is CASSPRQDQPQHF.

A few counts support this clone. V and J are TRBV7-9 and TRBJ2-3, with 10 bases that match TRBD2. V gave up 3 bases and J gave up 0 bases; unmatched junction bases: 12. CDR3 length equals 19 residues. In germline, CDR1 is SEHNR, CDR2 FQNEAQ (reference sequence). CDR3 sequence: CASSFRRTSGGVSTDTQYF. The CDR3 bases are TGTGCCAGCAGCTTCCGCCGGACTAGCGGAGGCGTCAGCACAGATACGCAGTATTTT.

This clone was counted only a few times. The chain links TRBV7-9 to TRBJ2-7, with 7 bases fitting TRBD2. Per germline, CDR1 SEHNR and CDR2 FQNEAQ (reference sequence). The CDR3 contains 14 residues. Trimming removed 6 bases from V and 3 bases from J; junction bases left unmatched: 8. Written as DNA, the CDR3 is TGTGCCAGCAGTATTAGAGGCGGGAGCTACGAGCAGTACTTC. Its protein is CASSIRGGSYEQYF.

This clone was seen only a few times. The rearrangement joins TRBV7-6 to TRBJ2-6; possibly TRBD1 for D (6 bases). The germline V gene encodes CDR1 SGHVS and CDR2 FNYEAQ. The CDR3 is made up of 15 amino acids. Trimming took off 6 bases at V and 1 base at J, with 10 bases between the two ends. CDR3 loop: CASRNTGSGANVLTF. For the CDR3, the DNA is TGTGCCAGCAGAAACACAGGGTCTGGGGCCAACGTCCTGACTTTC. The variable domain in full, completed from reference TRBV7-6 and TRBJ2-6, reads GAGVSQSPRYKVTKRGQDVALRCDPISGHVSLYWYRQALGQGPEFLTYFNYEAQQDKSGLPNDRFSAERPEGSISTLTIQRTEQRDSAMYRCASRNTGSGANVLTFGAGSRLTVL.

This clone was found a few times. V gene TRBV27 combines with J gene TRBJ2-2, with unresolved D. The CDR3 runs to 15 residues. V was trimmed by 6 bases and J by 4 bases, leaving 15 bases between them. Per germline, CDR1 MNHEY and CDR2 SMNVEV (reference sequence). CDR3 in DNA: TGTGCCAGCAGCGTCGGACCGAGAGGCACCGGGGAGCTGTTTTTT. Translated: CASSVGPRGTGELFF.

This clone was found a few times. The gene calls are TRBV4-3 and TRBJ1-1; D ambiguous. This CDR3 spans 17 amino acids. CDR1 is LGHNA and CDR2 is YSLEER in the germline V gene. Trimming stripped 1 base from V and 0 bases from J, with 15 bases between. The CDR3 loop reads CASSQVGFRNLNTEAFF. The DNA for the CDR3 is TGCGCCAGCAGCCAAGTCGGGTTCCGGAATCTGAACACTGAAGCTTTCTTT.

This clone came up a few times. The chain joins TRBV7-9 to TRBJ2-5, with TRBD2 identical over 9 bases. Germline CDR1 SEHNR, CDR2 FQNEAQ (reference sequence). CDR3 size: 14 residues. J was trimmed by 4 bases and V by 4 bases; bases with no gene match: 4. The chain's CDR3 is CASSSVAGAETQYF. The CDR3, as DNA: TGTGCCAGCAGCTCGGTAGCGGGAGCAGAGACCCAGTACTTC. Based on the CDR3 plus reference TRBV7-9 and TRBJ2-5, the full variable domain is DTGVSQNPRHKITKRGQNVTFRCDPISEHNRLYWYRQTLGQGPEFLTYFQNEAQLEKSRLLSDRFSAERPKGSFSTLEIQRTEQGDSAMYLCASSSVAGAETQYFGPGTRLLVL.

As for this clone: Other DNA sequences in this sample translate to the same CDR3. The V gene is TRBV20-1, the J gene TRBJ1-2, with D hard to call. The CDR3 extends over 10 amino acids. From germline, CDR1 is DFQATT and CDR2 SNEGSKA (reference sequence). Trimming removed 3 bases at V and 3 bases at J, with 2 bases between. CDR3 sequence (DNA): TGCAGTGCTAGCCACTATGGCTACACCTTC. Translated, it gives CSASHYGYTF.

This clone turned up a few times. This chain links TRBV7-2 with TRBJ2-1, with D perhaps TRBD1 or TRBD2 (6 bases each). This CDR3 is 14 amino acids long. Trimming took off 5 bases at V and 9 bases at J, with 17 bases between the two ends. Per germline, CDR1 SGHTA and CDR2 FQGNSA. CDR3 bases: TGTGCCAGCAGCCTACAAACAGGGAGGAGTGAGCAGTTCTTC. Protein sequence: CASSLQTGRSEQFF.